This TCR beta chain was retrieved from a study of control samples from healthy donors and cancer patients (dated by TCRdb to about 2020). In regard to this clone: The target of this receptor is not known. Per-nucleotide qualities are absent, and no much larger clonotype sits a single base away.

V gives up 7 bases and J gives up 1 base, and the segment between their germline ends measures 7 bases. The CDR3 numbers 11 residues from cysteine through phenylalanine. Just CDR3 DNA is preserved here, 33 bases in frame from base 1. The germline V gene encodes CDR1 GTSNPN and CDR2 SVGIG (reference sequence). Receptor libraries were prepared by the immunoSEQ multiplex PCR assay. Sourced from immuneACCESS, this table was stored by TCRdb with only in-frame sequences that have V and J called. A share of the clones is absent; for the studies checked, an unresolved V gene accounts for under half, and the remainder has no known explanation. In all, the sample holds about 100,000 clones, and approximately 84% of those were seen once. Approximately 20% of the sample goes to the ten largest clones.

The sample comprised blood. The chain is assembled from TRBV30 and TRBJ1-1, with the D gene not confidently named. This clonotype was obtained from a woman aged 45-60 years in good health. Read as DNA, the sequence is TGTGCCTTAACAACGAACACTGAAGCTTTCTTT. Translation gives CALTTNTEAFF.